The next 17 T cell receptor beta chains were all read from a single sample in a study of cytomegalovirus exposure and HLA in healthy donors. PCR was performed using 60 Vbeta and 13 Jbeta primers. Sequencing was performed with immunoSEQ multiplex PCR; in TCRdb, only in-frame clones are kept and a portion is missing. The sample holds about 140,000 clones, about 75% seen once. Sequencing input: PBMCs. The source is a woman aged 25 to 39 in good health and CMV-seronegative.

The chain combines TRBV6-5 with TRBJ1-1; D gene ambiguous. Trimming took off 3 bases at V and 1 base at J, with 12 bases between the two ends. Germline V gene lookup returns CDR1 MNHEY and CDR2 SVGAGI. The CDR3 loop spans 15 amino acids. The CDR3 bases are TGTGCCAGCAGTTATCGACCCAGCGGGAACACTGAAGCTTTCTTT. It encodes CASSYRPSGNTEAFF.

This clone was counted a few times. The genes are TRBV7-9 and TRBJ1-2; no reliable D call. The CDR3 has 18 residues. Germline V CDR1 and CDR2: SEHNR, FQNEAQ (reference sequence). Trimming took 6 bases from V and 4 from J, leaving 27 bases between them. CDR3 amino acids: CASRYSPRAGASGYGYTF. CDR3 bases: TGTGCCAGCAGATATAGTCCCCGGGCGGGCGCCTCGGGCTATGGCTACACCTTC.

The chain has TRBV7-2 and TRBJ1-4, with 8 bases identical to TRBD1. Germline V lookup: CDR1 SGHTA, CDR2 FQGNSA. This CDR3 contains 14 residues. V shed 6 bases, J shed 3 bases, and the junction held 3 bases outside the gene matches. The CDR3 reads CASRRTGPNEKLFF. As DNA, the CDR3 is TGTGCCAGCAGGAGGACAGGGCCTAATGAAAAACTGTTTTTT.

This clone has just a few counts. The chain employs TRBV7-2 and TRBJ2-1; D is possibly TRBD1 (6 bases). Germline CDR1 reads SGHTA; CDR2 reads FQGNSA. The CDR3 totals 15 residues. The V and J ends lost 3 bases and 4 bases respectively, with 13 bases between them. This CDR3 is CASSLGRTVYNEQFF. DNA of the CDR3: TGTGCCAGCAGCTTGGGTAGGACAGTTTACAATGAGCAGTTCTTC. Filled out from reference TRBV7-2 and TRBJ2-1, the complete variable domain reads GAGVSQSPSNKVTEKGKDVELRCDPISGHTALYWYRQSLGQGLEFLIYFQGNSAPDKSGLPSDRFSAERTGGSVSTLTIQRTQQEDSAVYLCASSLGRTVYNEQFFGPGTRLTVL.

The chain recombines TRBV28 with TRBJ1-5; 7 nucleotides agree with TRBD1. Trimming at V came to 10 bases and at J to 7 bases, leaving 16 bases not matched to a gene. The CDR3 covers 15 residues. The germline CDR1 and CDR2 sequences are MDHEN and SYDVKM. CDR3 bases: TGTGCCACCGATAACCGGGACAGTCGGAGACAGCCCCAGCATTTT. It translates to CATDNRDSRRQPQHF.

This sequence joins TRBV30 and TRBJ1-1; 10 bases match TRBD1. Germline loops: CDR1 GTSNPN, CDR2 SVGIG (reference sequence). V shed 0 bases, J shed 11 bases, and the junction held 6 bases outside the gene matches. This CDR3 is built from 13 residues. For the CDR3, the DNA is TGTGCCTGGAGTGTGGGGACAGGGGTAGGGGCTTTCTTT. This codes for CAWSVGTGVGAFF.

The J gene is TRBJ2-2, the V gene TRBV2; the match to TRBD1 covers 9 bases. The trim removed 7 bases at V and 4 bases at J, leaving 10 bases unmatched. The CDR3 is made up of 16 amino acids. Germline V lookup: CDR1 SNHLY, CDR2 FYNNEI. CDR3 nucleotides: TGTGCCAGCAACTCGGACAGGGGACAATTCACCGGGGAGCTGTTTTTT. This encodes CASNSDRGQFTGELFF.

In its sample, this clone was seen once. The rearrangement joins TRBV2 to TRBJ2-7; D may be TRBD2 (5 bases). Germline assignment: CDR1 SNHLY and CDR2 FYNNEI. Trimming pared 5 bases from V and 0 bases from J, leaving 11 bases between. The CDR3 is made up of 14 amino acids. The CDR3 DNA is TGTGCCAGCAGTTCGGAGGTGAGCTCCTACGAGCAGTACTTC. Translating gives CASSSEVSSYEQYF.

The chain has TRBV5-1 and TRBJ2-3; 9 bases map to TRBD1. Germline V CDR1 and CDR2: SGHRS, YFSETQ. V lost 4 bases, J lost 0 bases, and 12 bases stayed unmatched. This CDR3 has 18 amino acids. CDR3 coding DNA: TGCGCCAGCAGCCGAGACCTTACAGGGGGCACTAGCACAGATACGCAGTATTTT. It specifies CASSRDLTGGTSTDTQYF.

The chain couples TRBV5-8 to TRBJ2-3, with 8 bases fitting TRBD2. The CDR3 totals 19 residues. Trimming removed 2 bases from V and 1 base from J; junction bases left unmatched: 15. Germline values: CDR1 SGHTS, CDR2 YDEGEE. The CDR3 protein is CASSLAVSSGIRGTDTQYF. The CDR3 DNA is TGTGCCAGCAGCTTAGCAGTGAGTAGCGGGATCCGCGGCACAGATACGCAGTATTTT.

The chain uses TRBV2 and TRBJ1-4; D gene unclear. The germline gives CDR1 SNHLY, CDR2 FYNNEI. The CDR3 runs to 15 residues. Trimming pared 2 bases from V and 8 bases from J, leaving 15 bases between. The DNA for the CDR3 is TGTGCCAGCAGTGAATCTTGGGGAGGCGGCGAAAAACTGTTTTTT. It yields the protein CASSESWGGGEKLFF. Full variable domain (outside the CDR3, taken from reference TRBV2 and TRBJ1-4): EPEVTQTPSHQVTQMGQEVILRCVPISNHLYFYWYRQILGQKVEFLVSFYNNEISEKSEIFDDQFSVERPDGSNFTLKIRSTKLEDSAMYFCASSESWGGGEKLFFGSGTQLSVL.

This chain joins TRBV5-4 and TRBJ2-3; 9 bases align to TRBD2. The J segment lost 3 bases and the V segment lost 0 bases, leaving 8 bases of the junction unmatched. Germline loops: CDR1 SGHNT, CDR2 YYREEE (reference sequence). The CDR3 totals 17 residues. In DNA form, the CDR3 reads TGTGCCAGCAGCTTGGGGGGTGGCGGGGGGGGTACAGATACGCAGTATTTT. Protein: CASSLGGGGGGTDTQYF. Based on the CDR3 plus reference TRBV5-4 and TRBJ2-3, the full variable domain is ETGVTQSPTHLIKTRGQQVTLRCSSQSGHNTVSWYQQALGQGPQFIFQYYREEENGRGNFPPRFSGLQFPNYSSELNVNALELDDSALYLCASSLGGGGGGTDTQYFGPGTRLTVL.

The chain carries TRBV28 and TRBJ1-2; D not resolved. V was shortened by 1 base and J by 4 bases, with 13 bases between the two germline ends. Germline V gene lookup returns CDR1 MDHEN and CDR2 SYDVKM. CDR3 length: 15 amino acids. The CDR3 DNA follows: TGTGCCAGCAGTTTATCGATGTGGAGGACCTATGGCTACACCTTC. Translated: CASSLSMWRTYGYTF.

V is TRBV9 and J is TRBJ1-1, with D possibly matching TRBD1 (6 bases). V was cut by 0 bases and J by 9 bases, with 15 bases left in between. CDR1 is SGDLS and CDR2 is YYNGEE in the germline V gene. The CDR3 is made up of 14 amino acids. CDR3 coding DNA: TGTGCCAGCAGCGTAGCTGGGGGGGGCGGTCAAGCTTTCTTT. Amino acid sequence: CASSVAGGGGQAFF.

The CDR3: CASSSAGPSGELFF. In DNA form, the CDR3 reads TGCGCCAGCAGCTCGGCAGGGCCATCCGGGGAGCTGTTTTTT. This chain joins TRBV5-1 and TRBJ2-2, with D possibly matching TRBD1 (5 bases). Germline assignment: CDR1 SGHRS and CDR2 YFSETQ. V was shortened by 3 bases and J by 6 bases, with 12 bases between the two germline ends. This CDR3 spans 14 amino acids.

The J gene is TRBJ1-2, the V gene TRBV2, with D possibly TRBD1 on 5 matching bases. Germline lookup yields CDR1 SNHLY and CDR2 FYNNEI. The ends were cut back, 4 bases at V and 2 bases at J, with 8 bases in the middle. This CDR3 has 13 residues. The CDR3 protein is CASSGGLNYGYTF. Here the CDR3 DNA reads TGTGCCAGCAGTGGGGGCCTGAACTATGGCTACACCTTC.

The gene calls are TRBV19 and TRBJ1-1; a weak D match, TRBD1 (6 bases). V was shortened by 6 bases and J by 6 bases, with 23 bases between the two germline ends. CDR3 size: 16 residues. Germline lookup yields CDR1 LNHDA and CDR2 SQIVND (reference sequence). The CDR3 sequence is CASSPRGRVKSSEAFF. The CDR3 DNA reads TGTGCCAGTAGCCCTAGGGGGAGGGTTAAGTCCTCTGAAGCTTTCTTT. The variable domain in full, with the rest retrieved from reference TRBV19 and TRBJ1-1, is DGGITQSPKYLFRKEGQNVTLSCEQNLNHDAMYWYRQDPGQGLRLIYYSQIVNDFQKGDIAEGYSVSREKKESFPLTVTSAQKNPTAFYLCASSPRGRVKSSEAFFGQGTRLTVV.